The next 31 T cell receptor beta chains were all read from a single sample in a study of blood T cell repertoires in COVID-19. The repertoire was sequenced with immunoSEQ multiplex PCR; TCRdb's copy has only in-frame clones and lacks some. Of fewer than 400,000 clones in the sample, 83% were seen once. Sequencing was carried out using peripheral blood. These receptors were collected from a man aged 25 to 45 with active or convalescent COVID-19.

The rearrangement uses TRBV19 and TRBJ2-1, with 14 bases identical to TRBD2. Germline assignment: CDR1 LNHDA and CDR2 SQIVND (reference sequence). The CDR3 consists of 15 residues. V shed 6 bases, J shed 5 bases, and the junction held 3 bases outside the gene matches. Here the CDR3 reads CASRGTSGRHNEQFF. The CDR3 DNA is TGTGCCAGTAGGGGGACTAGCGGGAGACACAATGAGCAGTTCTTC.

The V call is TRBV5-1, the J call TRBJ2-2; D call uncertain. Trimming left V 6 bases short and J 7 bases short, with 31 bases between. Germline V gives CDR1 SGHRS, CDR2 YFSETQ. The CDR3 totals 19 residues. The CDR3 coding sequence is TGCGCCAGCACCTGCCAATTGACGACCCGACTTAGATCGGTCGGGGAGCTGTTTTTT. It translates to CASTCQLTTRLRSVGELFF.

This clone has a single count. J is TRBJ2-3 and V is TRBV6-2 or TRBV6-3; a weak D match, TRBD2 (6 bases). Germline V gene lookup returns CDR1 MNHEY and CDR2 SVGEGT. The ends were cut back, 4 bases at V and 3 bases at J, with 23 bases in the middle. The CDR3 is made up of 18 amino acids. This chain's CDR3 is CASSWTAQAGLVTDTQYF. The CDR3 DNA reads TGTGCCAGCAGTTGGACCGCCCAAGCGGGTTTGGTAACAGATACGCAGTATTTT.

The V call is TRBV11-3, the J call TRBJ2-7; the match to TRBD1 covers 10 bases. The CDR3 has 16 amino acids. The germline V gene has CDR1 SGHNT and CDR2 YENEEA. With 1 base clipped from V and 5 bases from J, the junction kept 8 bases outside the gene matches. CDR3 sequence reads: CASSLGGTGEGHEQYF. The CDR3 DNA sequence: TGTGCCAGCAGCTTAGGTGGGACAGGGGAGGGTCACGAGCAGTACTTC.

The V and J genes are TRBV7-3 and TRBJ2-7; D is uncertain. From germline, CDR1 is SGHTA and CDR2 FQGTGA. V lost 5 bases to trimming and J lost 0 bases, with 8 bases between them. The CDR3 covers 13 residues. The CDR3 DNA is TGTGCCAGCAGCCCAATCCCCTCCTACGAGCAGTACTTC. Its translation is CASSPIPSYEQYF.

The genes are TRBV5-1 and TRBJ2-5; 8 positions match TRBD2. The V gene end was trimmed by 1 base and the J gene end by 2 bases; junction bases not matched to a gene: 7. CDR3 length equals 16 residues. The germline CDR1 and CDR2 sequences are SGHRS and YFSETQ. In DNA, the CDR3 is TGCGCCAGCAGCTTGACCGGGGGGGTGGTTCAAGAGACCCAGTACTTC. It specifies CASSLTGGVVQETQYF. Variable domain in full (rest from reference TRBV5-1 and TRBJ2-5): KAGVTQTPRYLIKTRGQQVTLSCSPISGHRSVSWYQQTPGQGLQFLFEYFSETQRNKGNFPGRFSGRQFSNSRSEMNVSTLELGDSALYLCASSLTGGVVQETQYFGPGTRLLVL.

The gene calls are TRBV5-4 and TRBJ2-1, with D tentatively TRBD1 (6 bases). There are 16 residues in the CDR3. V shed 4 bases and J shed 6 bases, with 20 bases lying between them. Germline V lookup: CDR1 SGHNT, CDR2 YYREEE (reference sequence). The CDR3: CASSHKKTLQGNEQFF. CDR3 coding DNA: TGTGCCAGCAGCCATAAAAAAACCTTACAGGGCAATGAGCAGTTCTTC.

A few counts support this clone. V usage is TRBV28 and J usage is TRBJ1-5; D uncertain. There are 11 residues in the CDR3. The V end was cut by 2 bases, the J end by 16 bases, with 12 bases between. The germline V gene has CDR1 MDHEN and CDR2 SYDVKM. The chain's CDR3 is CASSLGGFRHF. CDR3 DNA sequence: TGTGCCAGCAGTTTAGGTGGCTTCAGACATTTT.

This chain connects TRBV28 to TRBJ1-6; D possibly corresponds to TRBD1 (6 bases). Trimming removed 8 bases from V and 7 bases from J, with 18 bases in between. CDR3 size: 15 residues. CDR1 is MDHEN and CDR2 is SYDVKM in the germline V gene. CDR3 residues: CASVFGGAVNSPLHF. The CDR3 DNA sequence: TGTGCCAGCGTTTTTGGGGGGGCGGTAAATTCACCCCTCCACTTT.

This chain uses TRBV6-6 with TRBJ1-1; the match to TRBD1 covers 7 bases. V shed 2 bases, J shed 1 base, and the junction held 4 bases outside the gene matches. This CDR3 comprises 15 residues. Germline assignment: CDR1 MNHNY and CDR2 SVGAGI (reference sequence). The CDR3 coding sequence is TGTGCCAGCAGTTACGGGGGACAGTGGAACACTGAAGCTTTCTTT. Protein: CASSYGGQWNTEAFF.

This chain links TRBV7-9 with TRBJ1-1; perhaps TRBD1 as D (6 bases). Germline-derived CDR1 and CDR2 are SEHNR and FQNEAQ (reference sequence). The CDR3 sequence is 18 residues long. Trimming took 5 bases from V and 4 from J, leaving 26 bases between them. DNA for the CDR3: TGTGCCAGCAGCACACCTATGAGGGACAAATCCCCGAGCACTGAAGCTTTCTTT. Amino acids: CASSTPMRDKSPSTEAFF.

V usage is TRBV9 and J usage is TRBJ1-1; 9 bases agree with TRBD1. The germline CDR1 and CDR2 sequences are SGDLS and YYNGEE. CDR3 length: 16 residues. The V and J ends lost 4 bases and 1 base, in that order; junction bases with no gene match: 8. The CDR3 reads CASSLGQGVGNTEAFF. The CDR3 DNA is TGTGCCAGCAGCTTGGGACAGGGTGTAGGGAACACTGAAGCTTTCTTT.

V and J are TRBV4-1 and TRBJ2-7, with a weak D call TRBD1 (6 bases). The CDR3 is made up of 15 amino acids. The V end was cut by 4 bases, the J end by 2 bases, with 15 bases between. Germline V gives CDR1 MGHRA, CDR2 YSYEKL. CDR3 in DNA: TGCGCCAGCAGCCTACAAAAGGGGGTAGCCTACGAGCAGTACTTC. It yields the protein CASSLQKGVAYEQYF.

This clone came up once. The rearrangement uses TRBV7-2 and TRBJ2-1, with TRBD2 matching 11 bases. The CDR3 runs to 15 residues. V lost 6 bases, J lost 10 bases, and 11 bases stayed unmatched. Germline V CDR1 and CDR2: SGHTA, FQGNSA. The CDR3 bases are TGTGCCAGCAGGTTTAGCGGGAGGGGGCCCAGGGAGCAGTTCTTC. Its translation is CASRFSGRGPREQFF.

This clone was recorded a few times. The chain couples TRBV7-8 to TRBJ2-1, with no clear D. This CDR3 comprises 14 residues. Trimming stripped 4 bases from V and 8 bases from J, with 15 bases between. The germline V gene has CDR1 SGHVS and CDR2 FQNEAQ. CDR3 nucleotide sequence: TGTGCCAGCAGCTGGAGCCTCCGGCGCGATGAGCAGTTCTTC. Translated, it gives CASSWSLRRDEQFF.

This sequence joins TRBV27 and TRBJ1-1; no firm D call. With 5 bases removed from V and 5 bases from J, the gap between germline ends came to 12 bases. In germline, CDR1 is MNHEY, CDR2 SMNVEV (reference sequence). This CDR3 has 13 residues. The CDR3 nucleotides read TGTGCCAGCAGTGTTGATCGCGGGACTGAAGCTTTCTTT. Protein: CASSVDRGTEAFF.

J is TRBJ2-7 and V is TRBV11-2; 12 bases are a match to TRBD1. This CDR3 comprises 15 residues. CDR1 and CDR2 (germline): SGHAT, FQNNGV. The junction had 7 bases not matched to a gene; V was cut back by 3 bases and J by 7 bases. The CDR3 loop reads CASSFGTGGVYEQYF. CDR3 DNA: TGTGCCAGCAGCTTCGGGACAGGGGGCGTCTATGAGCAGTACTTC.

The chain combines TRBV18 with TRBJ2-1, with 7 positions matching TRBD2. The length of the CDR3 is 17 residues. Trimming at V came to 3 bases and at J to 9 bases, leaving 17 bases not matched to a gene. Germline CDR1 KGHSH, CDR2 LQKENI. CDR3 coding DNA: TGTGCCAGCTCACCGCCTCAGAAGGGGCAGCGGGAAGGTGAGCAGTTCTTC. It specifies CASSPPQKGQREGEQFF.

This chain connects TRBV28 to TRBJ2-2; possibly TRBD2 for D (5 bases). The CDR3 totals 13 residues. Trimming pared 8 bases from V and 5 bases from J, leaving 12 bases between. CDR1 MDHEN and CDR2 SYDVKM come from the germline V gene. CDR3 DNA sequence: TGTGCCAGCCGAATGAGGGATACCGGGGAGCTGTTTTTT. Residues: CASRMRDTGELFF.

A few counts support this clone. V is TRBV29-1 and J is TRBJ1-3; D may be TRBD1 (5 bases). Germline V gene data show CDR1 as SQVTM and CDR2 as ANQGSEA. Trimming removed 4 bases at V and 4 bases at J, with 14 bases between. The length of the CDR3 is 14 residues. The CDR3 protein is CSVVEGNKGNTIYF. The CDR3 nucleotides read TGCAGCGTTGTGGAGGGGAATAAGGGAAACACCATATATTTT. Using reference TRBV29-1 and TRBJ1-3 for the parts outside the CDR3, the full variable domain is SAVISQKPSRDICQRGTSLTIQCQVDSQVTMMFWYRQQPGQSLTLIATANQGSEATYESGFVIDKFPISRPNLTFSTLTVSNMSPEDSSIYLCSVVEGNKGNTIYFGEGSWLTVV.

The CDR3 sequence is CASSLTGDGYTF. In DNA, the CDR3 is TGTGCCAGCAGCTTAACCGGGGATGGCTACACCTTC. This chain joins TRBV7-9 and TRBJ1-2, with D uncertain. The CDR3 has 12 residues. Trimming cost V 2 bases and J 6 bases, with 7 bases left between them. Germline assignment: CDR1 SEHNR and CDR2 FQNEAQ (reference sequence).

The chain carries TRBV30 and TRBJ2-1; D is possibly TRBD2 (6 bases). The CDR3 length is 15 residues. V gave up 3 bases and J gave up 6 bases, with 18 bases separating them. In germline, CDR1 is GTSNPN, CDR2 SVGIG (reference sequence). The CDR3 sequence: CAWSDGTFSGNEQFF. As DNA, the CDR3 is TGTGCCTGGAGCGACGGGACTTTCAGCGGCAATGAGCAGTTCTTC.

This clone was recorded a few times. J is TRBJ2-7 and V is TRBV9; tentatively, D is TRBD1 (6 bases). Germline V gene lookup returns CDR1 SGDLS and CDR2 YYNGEE. Between the trimmed V and J ends, which lost 3 bases and 3 bases, there was a span of 25 bases. The CDR3 extends over 18 amino acids. The CDR3 loop reads CASSAGLQGKGVYYEQYF. Written as DNA, the CDR3 is TGTGCCAGCAGCGCCGGATTACAGGGAAAAGGGGTTTACTACGAGCAGTACTTC.

V gene TRBV7-2 combines with J gene TRBJ2-7, with 8 positions matching TRBD2. V shed 7 bases, J shed 3 bases, and the junction held 11 bases outside the gene matches. This CDR3 contains 15 residues. From germline, CDR1 is SGHTA and CDR2 FQGNSA. CDR3 nucleotide sequence: TGTGCCAGCACCTCCAGGAGCGGGGGTATCTACGAGCAGTACTTC. It is translated as CASTSRSGGIYEQYF.

The count of this clone is one. This chain connects TRBV18 to TRBJ1-2; 7 bases match TRBD1. V shed 6 bases and J 4 bases; nucleotides not matched to a gene: 5. The CDR3 has 13 amino acids. Germline loops: CDR1 KGHSH, CDR2 LQKENI. The CDR3: CASSPGQLYGYTF. CDR3 nucleotides: TGTGCCAGCTCTCCGGGACAGCTCTATGGCTACACCTTC.

The genes are TRBV5-4 and TRBJ1-2, with 12 bases identical to TRBD1. V shed 6 bases and J 12 bases; nucleotides not matched to a gene: 9. The germline gives CDR1 SGHNT, CDR2 YYREEE (reference sequence). The length of the CDR3 is 13 residues. The CDR3 DNA follows: TGTGCCAGCAACCGGGACAGGGGGCTGATGGACACCTTC. It specifies CASNRDRGLMDTF.

The rearrangement links TRBV12-3 or TRBV12-4 to TRBJ2-7, with no clear D. Trimming took off 1 base at V and 0 bases at J, with 4 bases between the two ends. This CDR3 has 13 amino acids. The CDR3 coding sequence is TGTGCCAGCAGTTTAGTGAGCTCCTACGAGCAGTACTTC. This encodes CASSLVSSYEQYF.

The J gene is TRBJ1-1, the V gene TRBV11-3, with unresolved D. The germline CDR1 and CDR2 sequences are SGHNT and YENEEA. Trimming took 3 bases from V and 2 from J, leaving 13 bases between them. The length of the CDR3 is 15 residues. CDR3 loop: CASSFEPYSNTEAFF. The CDR3 DNA sequence: TGTGCCAGCAGCTTCGAGCCCTACTCAAACACTGAAGCTTTCTTT. Full variable domain (missing parts from reference TRBV11-3 and TRBJ1-1): EAGVVQSPRYKIIEKKQPVAFWCNPISGHNTLYWYLQNLGQGPELLIRYENEEAVDDSQLPKDRFSAERLKGVDSTLKIQPAELGDSAVYLCASSFEPYSNTEAFFGQGTRLTVV.

The gene calls are TRBV30 and TRBJ2-7, with D unresolved. V was shortened by 3 bases and J by 6 bases, with 12 bases between the two germline ends. Germline CDR1 is GTSNPN and CDR2 is SVGIG (reference sequence). There are 12 residues in the CDR3. CDR3 nucleotides: TGTGCCTGGAGGGGCGACACGACCGAGCAGTACTTC. Amino acids: CAWRGDTTEQYF.

The gene calls are TRBV19 and TRBJ2-1; D gene uncertain. Germline V gives CDR1 LNHDA, CDR2 SQIVND (reference sequence). Between the trimmed V and J ends, which lost 1 base and 0 bases, there was a span of 4 bases. The CDR3 extends over 14 amino acids. As DNA, the CDR3 is TGTGCCAGTAGTATAGGGAGCTCCTACAATGAGCAGTTCTTC. It specifies CASSIGSSYNEQFF.

This clone was recorded a few times. The V call is TRBV4-3, the J call TRBJ1-4; D may be TRBD1 (6 bases). This CDR3 comprises 16 residues. Germline CDR1 and CDR2: LGHNA and YSLEER. V dropped 0 bases and J dropped 1 base, with 9 bases sitting between them. CDR3: CASSQEGGGTNEKLFF. The CDR3 region has the DNA TGCGCCAGCAGCCAAGAAGGGGGGGGAACTAATGAAAAACTGTTTTTT.